This T cell receptor beta chain emerged from a study of Graves' ophthalmopathy and Graves' hyperthyroidism. Study-level points and caveats: The model forecast ophthalmopathy progression, reaching around 70% sensitivity and around 72% specificity. In separating ophthalmopathy from stable hyperthyroidism, a 13-signature model achieved about 90% sensitivity and approximately 80% specificity.

This clonotype has more than one count but fewer than ten. As yet, its antigen is unknown. Amplification of TCR beta CDR3 regions used RNA transcripts. First-round RT-PCR employed HTBI primers, with a second-round multiplex PCR after it. One entry per CDR3 protein, called by TCRdb with MiXCR from the multiplex PCR reads. The table has around 1,200,000 distinct CDR3 sequences, less than 45% seen once. Hyperthyroidism patients were newly diagnosed, ill under 2 months, and aged 18 to 65 years. The evidence that diagnosis relied on was clinical symptoms, serum thyroxine, TRAb, thyroid ultrasound and orbital computed tomography. Germline assignment: CDR1 SGHTA and CDR2 FQGNSA. This CDR3 has 16 residues. Trimming stripped 1 base from V and 0 bases from J, with 12 bases between.

Sequenced sample: peripheral blood or thyroid tissue (not recorded which). This chain links TRBV7-2 with TRBJ1-1; D might be TRBD1 (5 bases). This receptor was taken from an adult man with Graves' hyperthyroidism. CDR3 in amino acids: CASSLVGGGLNTEAFF. CDR3 DNA sequence: TGTGCCAGCAGCTTAGTGGGGGGGGGGTTGAACACTGAAGCTTTCTTT.